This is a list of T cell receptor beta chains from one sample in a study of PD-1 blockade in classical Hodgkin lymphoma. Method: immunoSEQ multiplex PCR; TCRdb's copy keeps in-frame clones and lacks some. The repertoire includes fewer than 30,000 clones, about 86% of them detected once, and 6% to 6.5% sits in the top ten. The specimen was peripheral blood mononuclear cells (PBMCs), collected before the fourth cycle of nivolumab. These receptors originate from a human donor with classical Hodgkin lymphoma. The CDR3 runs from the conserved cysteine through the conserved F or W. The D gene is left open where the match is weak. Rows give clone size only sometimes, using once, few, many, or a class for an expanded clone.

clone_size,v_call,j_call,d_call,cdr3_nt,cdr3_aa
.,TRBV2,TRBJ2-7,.,TGTGCCAGCAGTCGACTCCCCCCCGAGCAGTACTTC,CASSRLPPEQYF
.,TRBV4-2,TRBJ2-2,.,TGTGCCAGCAGCCATACCCGGGTCTCCAACACCGGGGAGCTGTTTTTT,CASSHTRVSNTGELFF
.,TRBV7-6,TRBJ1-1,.,TGTGCCAGCAGCTTAGTGGCAGGGGCAAACGAGAACACTGAAGCTTTCTTT,CASSLVAGANENTEAFF
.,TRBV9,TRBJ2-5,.,TGTGCCAGCAGCGTAGGTGGAGCGACCCAAGAGACCCAGTACTTC,CASSVGGATQETQYF
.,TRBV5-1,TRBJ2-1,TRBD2,TGCGCCAGCCTTGATTTAGCGGGGGGCCACAATGAGCAGTTCTTC,CASLDLAGGHNEQFF
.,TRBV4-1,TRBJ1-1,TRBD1,TGCGCCAGCAGTGACAGGGGCATTTCTGAAGCTTTCTTT,CASSDRGISEAFF
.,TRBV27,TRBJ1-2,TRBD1,TGTGCCAGCAGGATGACAGGGGTTGGCTATGGCTACACCTTC,CASRMTGVGYGYTF
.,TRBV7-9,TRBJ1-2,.,TGTGCCAGCAGCGATACAGGACTCTATGGCTACACCTTC,CASSDTGLYGYTF
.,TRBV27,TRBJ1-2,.,TGTGCCAGCAGTCCAACCGGGACGGGTTATGGCTACACCTTC,CASSPTGTGYGYTF
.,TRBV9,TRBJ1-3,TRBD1,TGTGCCAGCAGCGCTAAAACGGGACAGAACTCTGGAAACACCATATATTTT,CASSAKTGQNSGNTIYF
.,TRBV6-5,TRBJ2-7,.,TGTGCCAGCAGTTACTCAGGGGCCAGCTCCTACGAGCAGTACTTC,CASSYSGASSYEQYF
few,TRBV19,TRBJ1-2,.,TGTGCCAGTAGTAGTACATATGGCTACACCTTC,CASSSTYGYTF
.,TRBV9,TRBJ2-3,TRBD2,TGTGCCAGCAGCGTACGAGGCGGGAGGGGCACAGATACGCAGTATTTT,CASSVRGGRGTDTQYF
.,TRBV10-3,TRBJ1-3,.,TGTGCCATCAGTGCCCTACAGGCCCGCTCTGGAAACACCATATATTTT,CAISALQARSGNTIYF